This entry describes one TCR beta chain. Its matching antigen is unknown. Other DNA sequences in the same sample also yield this CDR3. The entirety of the isolated RNA underwent reverse transcription, so expressed TCRB transcripts were sequenced. The data were produced by immunoSEQ multiplex PCR, yet TCRdb's version contains in-frame clones alone and is incomplete. This table holds hundreds of thousands of clones, around an eighth found once. Trimming at V came to 5 bases and at J to 1 base, leaving 2 bases not matched to a gene. The CDR3 loop spans 13 amino acids. Germline loops: CDR1 SNHLY, CDR2 FYNNEI. The record originates from a study of beta chain features in type 1 diabetes. Points from the study as a whole: Compared to healthy donors, patients appeared to have naive, central memory and Treg TCRB repertoires that were more alike. Type 1 diabetes patients had moderately but significantly shorter TCRB CDR3s in all four CD4+ subsets. Overrepresentation of cells with high TCR expression could result from cDNA sequencing.

CD4+ naive, central memory, regulatory and stem cell-like memory subsets were isolated by sorting on CD45RO/CCR7/CD25/CD127/CD95/CD27. The rearrangement uses TRBV2 and TRBJ2-7; 7 bases fit TRBD1. The material sequenced was naive CD4+ T cells from blood. The receptor was derived from a man aged 18 to 30 with type 1 diabetes. The CDR3 reads CASSRDSSYEQYF. The CDR3 DNA follows: TGTGCCAGCAGTCGGGACAGTTCCTACGAGCAGTACTTC.